The 14 T cell receptor beta chains below were found in one sample sequenced in a study of Graves' ophthalmopathy and Graves' hyperthyroidism. RNA transcripts were the template, and TCR beta CDR3 regions were amplified from them. RT-PCR was first run with HTBI primers, then multiplex PCR in a second round. TCRdb processed the multiplex PCR reads anew with MiXCR; each CDR3 protein has one entry. The table has under 800,000 distinct CDR3 sequences, 20% to 25% seen once; the top ten hold around 7%. Sequencing was done on a sample of peripheral blood. Receptors were obtained from a woman between 18 and 29 years old with stable Graves' hyperthyroidism. Some clones in this sample may be carry-over from other donors' samples.

This clonotype has a count of ten or more. This chain connects TRBV12-3 or TRBV12-4 to TRBJ1-2; D uncertain. The CDR3 runs 16 residues. Trimming stripped 4 bases from V and 1 base from J, with 16 bases between. The CDR3 DNA is TGTGCCAGCAGTTCAACAGACAATCCAGTTAACTATGGCTACACCTTC. Residues: CASSSTDNPVNYGYTF.

Regarding this clonotype: A clone one base away is much larger, so this may be a read error. V and J are TRBV10-3 and TRBJ2-7; a possible D gene is TRBD2 (5 bases). The germline gives CDR1 ENHRY, CDR2 SYGVKD. The CDR3 extends over 10 amino acids. CDR3 residues: CALGDYEHYF. CDR3 nucleotide sequence: TGTGCCCTGGGAGACTACGAGCATTACTTC.

The CDR3 DNA reads as TGTGCCAGCAGCAGACTAGCGGGACGTACCGGGGAGCTGTTTTTT. Translated, it gives CASSRLAGRTGELFF. V is TRBV6-1 and J is TRBJ2-2, with 11 bases that match TRBD2. This CDR3 is built from 15 residues. The V gene's germline CDR1 is MNHNS and CDR2 SASEGT. The ends lost 6 bases at V and 5 bases at J; junction bases unmatched: 5.

This clonotype appeared many times. The CDR3 region is CASSQEMRSEQYF. CDR3 nucleotide sequence: TGTGCCAGCAGCCAAGAGATGAGGAGCGAGCAGTACTTC. J is TRBJ2-7 and V is TRBV14; D ambiguous. The CDR3 consists of 13 residues. V shed 0 bases and J shed 6 bases, with 9 bases lying between them. The germline V gene has CDR1 SGHDN and CDR2 FVKESK. The whole variable domain, filled in from reference TRBV14 and TRBJ2-7, reads EAGVTQFPSHSVIEKGQTVTLRCDPISGHDNLYWYRRVMGKEIKFLLHFVKESKQDESGMPNNRFLAERTGGTYSTLKVQPAELEDSGVYFCASSQEMRSEQYFGPGTRLTVT.

There are a few counts of this clonotype. J is TRBJ1-1 and V is TRBV11-3, with TRBD1 matching 7 bases. With V trimmed by 4 bases and J by 4 bases, 9 bases remained unmatched. This CDR3 is built from 15 residues. Germline assignment: CDR1 SGHNT and CDR2 YENEEA. CDR3 DNA sequence: TGTGCCAGCAGCTCGAACGGACAGGAGGGCACTGAAGCTTTCTTT. This encodes CASSSNGQEGTEAFF.

This clonotype appeared many times. The gene calls are TRBV6-5 and TRBJ2-7; unclear D gene. The CDR3 contains 12 residues. V lost 2 bases, J lost 3 bases, and 5 bases lay in between. CDR1 MNHEY and CDR2 SVGAGI come from the germline V gene. Here the CDR3 reads CASSYRRYEQYF. The CDR3 DNA sequence: TGTGCCAGCAGTTACCGTCGCTACGAGCAGTACTTC.

The genes are TRBV2 and TRBJ2-5, with 10 positions matching TRBD2. The CDR3 extends over 16 amino acids. J gave up 6 bases and V 6 bases, and 13 bases lay outside the gene matches. Per the germline V gene, CDR1 is SNHLY and CDR2 is FYNNEI. The CDR3 DNA reads TGTGCCAGCAGCCCCAGGGGCAGCGGGGGGGCAAAGACCCAGTACTTC. Residues: CASSPRGSGGAKTQYF.

The chain is built from TRBV19 and TRBJ1-5; 7 bases fit TRBD1. CDR1 and CDR2 (germline): LNHDA, SQIVND (reference sequence). Trimming removed 8 bases from V and 2 bases from J; junction bases left unmatched: 9. The CDR3 is 15 residues long. This CDR3 reads CASEVRQGGNQPQHF. The CDR3 DNA reads TGTGCCAGTGAGGTACGCCAGGGGGGCAATCAGCCCCAGCATTTT.

This clonotype has only a few counts. The chain carries TRBV20-1 and TRBJ1-1; tentative D call: TRBD1 (5 bases). V dropped 7 bases and J dropped 4 bases, with 13 bases sitting between them. This CDR3 comprises 12 residues. The germline V gene has CDR1 DFQATT and CDR2 SNEGSKA (reference sequence). In nucleotides, the CDR3 is TGCAGTGGGGACCCCCTCGTCACTGAAGCTTTCTTT. This sequence encodes CSGDPLVTEAFF.

This clonotype turned up a few times. The CDR3 region is CASKSGGYNQPQHF. The CDR3 DNA sequence: TGTGCCAGCAAGTCAGGGGGCTACAATCAGCCCCAGCATTTT. This sequence joins TRBV6-1 and TRBJ1-5; TRBD1 aligns across 8 bases. Germline trimming cut 7 bases from V and 3 bases from J; bases unmatched to any gene: 5. Germline-derived CDR1 and CDR2 are MNHNS and SASEGT. The CDR3 is 14 amino acids.

This clonotype was seen more than once but under ten times. The V call is TRBV2, the J call TRBJ1-1; D perhaps matches TRBD1 (6 bases). V was trimmed by 3 bases and J by 5 bases, leaving 13 bases between them. The CDR3 runs 14 residues. Germline CDR1 and CDR2: SNHLY and FYNNEI. CDR3 nucleotide sequence: TGTGCCAGCAGTGATAGCAGGGGTTGGACTGAAGCTTTCTTT. Translation: CASSDSRGWTEAFF.

About this clonotype: A much larger clone differs from this one at a single base, so this may be a read error. This chain joins TRBV7-3 and TRBJ2-5; 13 bases agree with TRBD2. This CDR3 has 15 amino acids. Germline assignment: CDR1 SGHTA and CDR2 FQGTGA. The CDR3 loop reads CASSVGLAGEETEYF. CDR3 sequence (DNA): TGTGCCAGCAGCGTCGGACTAGCGGGGGAAGAGACCGAGTACTTC.

This clonotype came up many times. The chain employs TRBV19 and TRBJ2-5; D may be TRBD1 (5 bases). Trimming cost V 8 bases and J 5 bases, with 15 bases left between them. Per the germline V gene, CDR1 is LNHDA and CDR2 is SQIVND (reference sequence). The CDR3 totals 13 residues. The CDR3 protein is CASALVGAETQYF. Written as DNA, the CDR3 is TGTGCCAGTGCCCTGGTAGGGGCCGAGACCCAGTACTTC.

In nucleotides, the CDR3 is TGTGCCAGCAGTTACTCGACCCGGGGGGCCAAGACCCAGTACTTC. Its translation: CASSYSTRGAKTQYF. V gene TRBV6-2 or TRBV6-3 combines with J gene TRBJ2-5; D might be TRBD2 (7 bases). Germline CDR1 and CDR2: MNHEY and SVGEGT. V was shortened by 0 bases and J by 6 bases, with 14 bases between the two germline ends. This CDR3 spans 15 amino acids.